The rows below give T cell receptor beta chains drawn from one sample of a study of cytomegalovirus exposure and HLA in healthy donors. Repertoires were generated with immunoSEQ multiplex PCR, while TCRdb's copy carries only in-frame clones and drops some. The table lists about 120,000 clones, about 80% of them singletons. Specimen: PBMCs. The receptor source for this set is a woman aged 18-35 years in good health and CMV-seronegative. Each CDR3 is given with its conserved first and last residue. D genes are given only for firm matches. Size is omitted from some rows. Given values are once, few, many or a class for expanded clones.

V: TRBV7-3
J: TRBJ2-1
size: NA
D: NA
CDR3: CASSLTREPYNEQFF
DNA: TGTGCCAGCAGCTTAACGAGGGAACCCTACAATGAGCAGTTCTTC

V: TRBV6-5
J: TRBJ1-2
size: NA
D: NA
CDR3: CASSYLSSTGNYGYTF
DNA: TGTGCCAGCAGTTACCTGAGTTCGACAGGAAACTATGGCTACACCTTC

V: TRBV6-5
J: TRBJ2-7
size: NA
D: TRBD2
CDR3: CASSYSGLAGEQYF
DNA: TGTGCCAGCAGTTACTCTGGCCTAGCGGGAGAGCAGTACTTC

V: TRBV10-2
J: TRBJ2-5
size: NA
D: NA
CDR3: CASVASSVGTQYF
DNA: TGCGCCAGTGTCGCTTCGAGTGTCGGGACCCAGTACTTC

V: TRBV19
J: TRBJ1-4
size: NA
D: TRBD1
CDR3: CASSARGTGEEEEKLFF
DNA: TGTGCCAGTAGTGCCCGCGGAACAGGGGAGGAGGAAGAAAAACTGTTTTTT

V: TRBV18
J: TRBJ2-5
size: NA
D: NA
CDR3: CASSLTRGQETQYF
DNA: TGTGCCAGCTCACTGACTCGGGGGCAAGAGACCCAGTACTTC

V: TRBV13
J: TRBJ1-3
size: NA
D: NA
CDR3: CASSLYGASGNTIYF
DNA: TGTGCCAGCAGCTTATACGGAGCATCTGGAAACACCATATATTTT

V: TRBV18
J: TRBJ2-5
size: NA
D: NA
CDR3: CASSPRGETQYF
DNA: TGTGCCAGCTCACCAAGGGGAGAGACCCAGTACTTC

V: TRBV11-2
J: TRBJ2-1
size: NA
D: TRBD2
CDR3: CASKLADYNEQFF
DNA: TGTGCCAGCAAACTAGCGGACTACAATGAGCAGTTCTTC

V: TRBV27
J: TRBJ1-1
size: NA
D: TRBD1
CDR3: CASSYTPGQGDYHEGEAFF
DNA: TGTGCCAGCAGCTACACTCCGGGACAGGGGGATTATCACGAAGGTGAAGCTTTCTTT

V: TRBV27
J: TRBJ1-1
size: NA
D: NA
CDR3: CASSISGQNTEAFF
DNA: TGTGCCAGCAGTATCTCAGGACAGAACACTGAAGCTTTCTTT

V: TRBV6-5
J: TRBJ1-1
size: NA
D: NA
CDR3: CASSYGRRNTEAFF
DNA: TGTGCCAGCAGTTACGGCCGGAGGAACACTGAAGCTTTCTTT

V: TRBV9
J: TRBJ2-2
size: NA
D: TRBD1
CDR3: CASSILDRVGTGELFF
DNA: TGTGCCAGCAGCATCCTGGACAGGGTAGGGACCGGGGAGCTGTTTTTT

V: TRBV5-4
J: TRBJ1-3
size: few
D: TRBD1
CDR3: CASSLDRLSGNTIYF
DNA: TGTGCCAGCAGCCTGGACAGGCTCTCTGGAAACACCATATATTTT

V: TRBV18
J: TRBJ2-7
size: once
D: TRBD2
CDR3: CASSPAGGNEQYF
DNA: TGTGCCAGCTCACCAGCGGGGGGTAACGAGCAGTACTTC

V: TRBV2
J: TRBJ1-6
size: NA
D: NA
CDR3: CASNRETNSPLHF
DNA: TGTGCCAGCAACAGGGAAACTAATTCACCCCTCCACTTT

V: TRBV12-5
J: TRBJ2-5
size: once
D: TRBD1
CDR3: CASGRQGKETQYF
DNA: TGTGCTAGTGGCCGACAGGGGAAAGAGACCCAGTACTTC

V: TRBV2
J: TRBJ2-7
size: once
D: NA
CDR3: CASSDGRGSLNEQYF
DNA: TGTGCCAGCAGTGACGGCAGGGGTTCTCTCAACGAGCAGTACTTC

V: TRBV9
J: TRBJ2-7
size: NA
D: TRBD2
CDR3: CASSEVAGSYEQYF
DNA: TGTGCCAGCAGCGAAGTAGCGGGGTCCTACGAGCAGTACTTC

V: TRBV7-9
J: TRBJ2-7
size: NA
D: NA
CDR3: CASSLQGNTYEQYF
DNA: TGTGCCAGCAGCTTACAGGGTAATACCTACGAGCAGTACTTC

V: TRBV2
J: TRBJ2-1
size: NA
D: NA
CDR3: CASSEAAHKTGKSYNEQFF
DNA: TGTGCCAGCAGTGAAGCTGCCCATAAAACAGGGAAATCCTACAATGAGCAGTTCTTC

V: TRBV7-6
J: TRBJ2-1
size: few
D: TRBD1
CDR3: CASSLMAGGRGHEQFF
DNA: TGTGCCAGCAGCTTAATGGCAGGGGGAAGGGGGCATGAGCAGTTCTTC

V: TRBV29-1
J: TRBJ2-1
size: NA
D: TRBD2
CDR3: CSVGGSGDYNEQFF
DNA: TGCAGCGTTGGTGGGAGCGGGGACTACAATGAGCAGTTCTTC

V: TRBV5-1
J: TRBJ2-5
size: NA
D: NA
CDR3: CASNRDFQETQYF
DNA: TGCGCCAGCAACCGGGACTTCCAAGAGACCCAGTACTTC

V: TRBV30
J: TRBJ2-1
size: NA
D: NA
CDR3: CAWSPNYHEQFF
DNA: TGTGCCTGGAGTCCAAACTACCATGAGCAGTTCTTC

V: TRBV2
J: TRBJ2-3
size: few
D: NA
CDR3: CASSGVSTDTQYF
DNA: TGTGCCAGCAGTGGAGTAAGCACAGATACGCAGTATTTT

V: TRBV7-2
J: TRBJ2-7
size: NA
D: TRBD2
CDR3: CASSLQAGNSYEQYF
DNA: TGTGCCAGCAGCCTCCAAGCGGGGAACTCCTACGAGCAGTACTTC

V: TRBV5-5
J: TRBJ1-2
size: NA
D: TRBD1
CDR3: CASSGTGTGDGYGYTF
DNA: TGTGCCAGCAGCGGAACCGGGACAGGGGACGGCTATGGCTACACCTTC

V: TRBV4-3
J: TRBJ1-2
size: NA
D: TRBD1
CDR3: CASSHGQGDYGYTF
DNA: TGCGCCAGCAGCCACGGACAGGGAGACTATGGCTACACCTTC

V: TRBV5-1
J: TRBJ2-7
size: NA
D: NA
CDR3: CASSLGTGYEQYF
DNA: TGCGCCAGCAGCTTGGGCACAGGCTACGAGCAGTACTTC

V: TRBV5-1
J: TRBJ2-3
size: once
D: TRBD2
CDR3: CASSLGTSGSEQYF
DNA: TGCGCCAGCAGCTTGGGGACTAGCGGGAGTGAGCAGTATTTT

V: TRBV2
J: TRBJ1-3
size: NA
D: NA
CDR3: CASTIQGLPGNTIYF
DNA: TGTGCCAGCACAATACAGGGTCTCCCTGGAAACACCATATATTTT

V: TRBV15
J: TRBJ1-4
size: once
D: TRBD1
CDR3: CATSRGDSPATNEKLFF
DNA: TGTGCCACCAGCAGGGGGGACAGCCCCGCAACTAATGAAAAACTGTTTTTT

V: TRBV4-1
J: TRBJ1-4
size: few
D: NA
CDR3: CASSRYDQGSVGEKLFF
DNA: TGCGCCAGCAGCCGCTATGACCAGGGGTCGGTGGGTGAAAAACTGTTTTTT

V: TRBV7-9
J: TRBJ1-2
size: NA
D: NA
CDR3: CASSLAGRDGYTF
DNA: TGTGCCAGCAGCTTAGCAGGGCGGGATGGCTACACCTTC

V: TRBV9
J: TRBJ2-3
size: NA
D: NA
CDR3: CASSPPLTDTQYF
DNA: TGTGCCAGCAGCCCCCCCCTCACAGATACGCAGTATTTT

V: TRBV4-2
J: TRBJ2-7
size: NA
D: TRBD2
CDR3: CASSPLAGEDYEQYF
DNA: TGTGCCAGCAGCCCACTAGCGGGGGAGGACTACGAGCAGTACTTC

V: TRBV28
J: TRBJ2-3
size: NA
D: TRBD2
CDR3: CASSSGGAFTDTQYF
DNA: TGTGCCAGCAGCTCCGGGGGGGCCTTCACAGATACGCAGTATTTT

V: TRBV7-2
J: TRBJ1-5
size: NA
D: TRBD1
CDR3: CASSRTGSGNQPQHF
DNA: TGTGCCAGCAGCCGGACAGGTTCGGGCAATCAGCCCCAGCATTTT

V: TRBV19
J: TRBJ1-1
size: NA
D: NA
CDR3: CASSLGGGHTEAFF
DNA: TGTGCCAGTAGCTTAGGGGGGGGCCACACTGAAGCTTTCTTT

V: TRBV7-2
J: TRBJ2-7
size: NA
D: NA
CDR3: CASSRPGHSYEQYF
DNA: TGTGCCAGCAGCCGACCTGGACACTCCTACGAGCAGTACTTC

V: TRBV18
J: TRBJ2-3
size: NA
D: NA
CDR3: CASSPVIANTQYF
DNA: TGTGCCAGCTCACCAGTAATAGCGAATACGCAGTATTTT

V: TRBV5-4
J: TRBJ2-2
size: few
D: TRBD2
CDR3: CASSRGASGGRRDTGELFF
DNA: TGTGCCAGCAGCCGGGGGGCTAGCGGGGGGCGGCGAGACACCGGGGAGCTGTTTTTT

V: TRBV7-2
J: TRBJ1-2
size: NA
D: NA
CDR3: CASSFHSGYTF
DNA: TGTGCCAGCAGCTTCCACAGCGGCTACACCTTC

V: TRBV9
J: TRBJ2-5
size: NA
D: TRBD1
CDR3: CASSLQGTQETQYF
DNA: TGTGCCAGCAGCCTACAGGGGACCCAAGAGACCCAGTACTTC

V: TRBV6-1
J: TRBJ1-1
size: NA
D: TRBD1
CDR3: CAIVSGGAQAEAFF
DNA: TGTGCCATCGTTTCAGGGGGCGCACAGGCTGAAGCTTTCTTT

V: TRBV11-2
J: TRBJ2-3
size: NA
D: NA
CDR3: CASSPFSGESTDTQYF
DNA: TGTGCCAGCAGCCCTTTCTCGGGGGAGAGCACAGATACGCAGTATTTT